This T cell receptor (beta chain) was identified in a study of cytomegalovirus exposure and HLA in healthy donors. Trimming stripped 3 bases from V and 1 base from J, with 9 bases between. Germline V gene data show CDR1 as SQVTM and CDR2 as ANQGSEA. CDR3 length equals 13 residues. Findings of the study overall: TCR beta chains numbering some 160 were designated cytomegalovirus-associated. Accounts indicate the classifier identified cytomegalovirus status with strong specificity and sensitivity.

Clones were read by immunoSEQ multiplex PCR, and TCRdb kept only the in-frame ones, dropping some. This sample carries approximately 150,000 clones, about 88% of them seen once, and the ten largest clones take 7.5% to 9%. A word on this clone: Its antigen is as yet unknown.

The chain employs TRBV29-1 and TRBJ1-1; weak D call: TRBD1 (5 bases). Sequencing was done on a sample of PBMCs. The sequence was obtained from a man aged 18 to 29 in good health and CMV-seropositive. For the CDR3, the DNA is TGCAGCGTTGACCAGGGAAGGAACACTGAAGCTTTCTTT. Translating it yields CSVDQGRNTEAFF.